The source of this T cell receptor (beta chain) is a study of T-cell reconstitution after alpha-beta-depleted transplantation in children. Germline assignment: CDR1 ENHRY and CDR2 SYGVKD. Trimming cost V 2 bases and J 2 bases, with 16 bases left between them. The CDR3 totals 16 residues. The sample holds a few counts of this clonotype. What it binds is not known. The TCRbeta library incorporated unique molecular identifiers. TCRdb analysed the PCR reads with MiXCR anew, one entry per CDR3 protein. The sample lists approximately 630,000 distinct CDR3 sequences; about an eighth were seen once. Study observations and caveats: By one year post-transplant, T-cell counts and diversity largely arose from T cells that were newly produced.

The source material was PBMCs, sampled before TCRalphabeta/CD19-depleted stem cell transplant. This clonotype originated in a girl aged 2 to 9 with congenital amegakaryocytic thrombocytopenia, due to receive a stem cell transplant. The gene calls are TRBV10-3 and TRBJ2-7; no definite D call. CDR3 residues: CAISEEGQDRAYEQYF. The CDR3 nucleotides are TGTGCCATCAGTGAGGAAGGCCAAGATCGAGCCTACGAGCAGTACTTC.